What follows is one T cell receptor (beta chain) and its context. This sample was taken from a study of early T cells in non-severe SARS-CoV-2 infection. Study summary: From unsorted whole blood, bulk RNA was sequenced, and the chains remained unpaired.

TCRdb used MiXCR to reprocess the 5' RACE reads, holding one entry per CDR3 protein. The sample carries roughly 83,000 distinct CDR3 sequences, 10% to 15% recorded once. The sample was whole blood, taken at baseline. This sequence was found in an adult who was a healthcare worker with PCR-confirmed SARS-CoV-2 infection or an uninfected control (not recorded which).

The CDR3 coding sequence is TGCGCCAGCAAAGGGACACGCGGAGGCCACGGGGAGCTGTTTTTT. Protein product: CASKGTRGGHGELFF. The chain uses TRBV4-1 and TRBJ2-2; a weak D match, TRBD1 (6 bases). Germline V lookup: CDR1 MGHRA, CDR2 YSYEKL. V lost 7 bases, J lost 7 bases, and 19 bases lay in between. The CDR3 length is 15 residues.